This is a list of T cell receptor beta chains from one sample in a study of neurological immune-mediated disorders. Each CDR3 protein gets one entry after TCRdb re-called the 5' RACE reads with MiXCR. The sample consists of just over 30,000 distinct CDR3 sequences, about 6% of them appearing once. The material sequenced was CD4+ T cells from blood. These receptors all stem from a woman in her fifties or sixties in good health. Each CDR3 is given with its conserved first and last residue. Each record gives: D gene, V gene, J gene, clone size, CDR3 protein, CDR3 DNA. D genes are given only for firm matches. Clone size is not always given. Where it is, it says once, few, many or a class for expanded clones.

NA,TRBV29-1,TRBJ2-6,many,CSAADSTPSFGANVLTF,TGCAGCGCCGCAGACAGTACCCCTAGTTTTGGGGCCAACGTCCTGACTTTC
NA,TRBV6-8,TRBJ2-7,many,CASSYIGGSPYEQYF,TGTGCCAGCAGTTATATTGGGGGCAGCCCCTACGAGCAGTACTTC
TRBD1,TRBV7-2,TRBJ1-4,many,CASSQGPGGTDEKLFF,TGTGCCAGCAGCCAAGGGCCAGGGGGAACGGATGAAAAACTGTTTTTT
NA,TRBV20-1,TRBJ2-7,many,CSARADGSYYEQYF,TGCAGTGCTAGGGCAGATGGTTCCTACTACGAGCAGTACTTC
NA,TRBV28,TRBJ2-4,many,CASSFRGRQAKNIQYF,TGTGCCAGCAGTTTTCGCGGCAGGCAAGCAAAAAACATTCAGTACTTC
TRBD1,TRBV4-3,TRBJ2-1,many,CASSQGQGFTRNEQFF,TGCGCCAGCAGCCAAGGACAGGGTTTCACTCGAAATGAGCAGTTCTTC
NA,TRBV5-4,TRBJ2-2,many,CASSLGLSNTGELFF,TGTGCCAGCAGCCTCGGACTCTCGAACACCGGGGAGCTGTTTTTT
NA,TRBV6-5,TRBJ2-6,medium-sized,CASSFDGSGANVLTF,TGTGCCAGCAGTTTCGACGGTTCTGGGGCCAACGTCCTGACTTTC
NA,TRBV20-1,TRBJ2-7,many,CSAWAGMSYEQYF,TGCAGTGCATGGGCGGGCATGTCCTACGAGCAGTACTTC
TRBD1,TRBV5-1,TRBJ1-4,many,CASSGQGAGDEKLFF,TGCGCCAGCAGCGGCCAGGGGGCTGGGGATGAAAAACTGTTTTTT
NA,TRBV19,TRBJ1-2,many,CASDPGGRHYGYTF,TGTGCCAGTGATCCAGGAGGGCGGCACTATGGCTACACCTTC
NA,TRBV5-1,TRBJ2-3,many,CASSPPGAPDTQYF,TGCGCCAGCAGCCCCCCGGGGGCTCCGGATACGCAGTATTTT
TRBD1,TRBV2,TRBJ1-5,many,CATGDRVQPQHF,TGTGCCACAGGAGACAGGGTTCAGCCCCAGCATTTT
NA,TRBV11-1,TRBJ2-7,many,CASSSPPSYEQYF,TGTGCCAGCAGCTCCCCCCCGTCCTACGAGCAGTACTTC
TRBD2,TRBV5-1,TRBJ2-1,many,CASSLGSSGSHGEQFF,TGCGCCAGCAGCTTGGGGTCTAGCGGGAGTCATGGTGAGCAGTTCTTC
NA,TRBV20-1,TRBJ2-5,many,CSARAKGETQYF,TGCAGTGCTAGAGCAAAAGGGGAGACCCAGTACTTC
TRBD1,TRBV18,TRBJ2-1,many,CASSSTGVSYEQFF,TGTGCCAGCTCATCAACAGGGGTCTCTTATGAGCAGTTCTTC
NA,TRBV28,TRBJ1-5,many,CASSFVQGANQPQHF,TGTGCCAGCAGTTTTGTACAGGGAGCAAATCAGCCCCAGCATTTT
NA,TRBV4-3,TRBJ2-5,many,CASSQAATSPLETQYF,TGCGCCAGCAGCCAAGCTGCGACCAGTCCGCTGGAGACCCAGTACTTC
NA,TRBV5-5,TRBJ1-2,many,CASSLRDIPGDGYTF,TGTGCCAGCAGCTTAAGGGACATACCCGGAGATGGCTACACCTTC
TRBD1,TRBV18,TRBJ2-7,many,CASSKGAQTYEQYF,TGTGCCAGCTCAAAGGGGGCGCAGACCTACGAGCAGTACTTC
NA,TRBV20-1,TRBJ2-7,many,CSASRQSYEQYF,TGCAGTGCTAGTCGGCAGAGCTACGAGCAGTACTTC
TRBD2,TRBV7-7,TRBJ2-1,many,CASSQRGGTSGSPGGNEQFF,TGTGCCAGCAGCCAAAGAGGCGGTACTAGCGGGAGTCCCGGAGGCAATGAGCAGTTCTTC
TRBD1,TRBV18,TRBJ2-2,few,CASSPDRGTGELFF,TGTGCCAGCTCACCAGACAGGGGCACCGGGGAGCTGTTTTTT
NA,TRBV5-1,TRBJ1-1,many,CASSTNRAEAFF,TGCGCCAGCAGCACAAACCGGGCTGAAGCTTTCTTT
NA,TRBV7-9,TRBJ2-7,many,CASSLVEISYEQYF,TGTGCCAGCAGCTTAGTTGAGATCTCCTACGAGCAGTACTTC
NA,TRBV28,TRBJ2-5,many,CASSLPGGAETQYF,TGTGCCAGCAGTTTACCCGGCGGAGCAGAGACCCAGTACTTC
TRBD1,TRBV12-3/TRBV12-4,TRBJ2-7,many,CASKTGGAPYGEQYF,TGTGCCAGCAAGACAGGGGGCGCCCCCTACGGCGAGCAGTACTTC
NA,TRBV12-3/TRBV12-4,TRBJ2-7,NA,CASSLPGFGEQYF,TGTGCCAGCAGTTTACCCGGATTTGGGGAGCAGTACTTC
NA,TRBV5-1,TRBJ2-1,many,CASSLERNSYNEQFF,TGCGCCAGCAGCTTAGAGCGGAACTCCTACAATGAGCAGTTCTTC
NA,TRBV10-3,TRBJ2-5,many,CAIRPLAEETQYF,TGTGCCATCAGGCCACTAGCTGAAGAGACCCAGTACTTC
NA,TRBV20-1,TRBJ2-3,many,CSATPYTDTQYF,TGCAGTGCTACCCCCTACACAGATACGCAGTATTTT
NA,TRBV19,TRBJ1-6,many,CASTPDRIGNSPLHF,TGTGCCAGTACCCCAGACAGAATCGGGAATTCACCCCTCCACTTT
NA,TRBV29-1,TRBJ1-1,many,CSVEGGISGAKGTEAFF,TGCAGCGTTGAAGGAGGCATCTCAGGGGCGAAAGGCACTGAAGCTTTCTTT
TRBD2,TRBV20-1,TRBJ2-1,many,CSAWVVSGGATNEQFF,TGCAGTGCTTGGGTTGTGAGCGGGGGGGCCACCAATGAGCAGTTCTTC
TRBD1,TRBV19,TRBJ1-2,many,CASTTARTGGSANYGYTF,TGTGCCAGTACAACAGCCCGAACAGGGGGCTCTGCTAACTATGGCTACACCTTC